Following are 18 T cell receptor beta chains from one sample sequenced in a study of T cell repertoires in cytomegalovirus infection. The antigens these receptors bind are not known. TCRdb called the reads again in MiXCR, with one record for every CDR3 protein. The table lists approximately 1,000,000 distinct CDR3 sequences, around a third of them singletons, with over 11% in the top ten. Source: cultured CD8+ T cells from PBMCs, taken from culture after CMV antigen stimulation. The receptors originated from a human donor in good health (CMV status not recorded). Some clones in this sample may be carry-over from other donors' samples.

Comments on this clonotype: A read error may explain this, as a much larger clone is one base away. V gene TRBV7-6 combines with J gene TRBJ1-1; 7 nucleotides agree with TRBD1. This CDR3 is 15 amino acids long. The germline V gene encodes CDR1 SGHVS and CDR2 FNYEAQ. CDR3 residues: CVSSRGFGPNTEAFF. DNA for the CDR3: TGTGTCAGCAGCAGGGGGTTCGGCCCGAACACTGAAGCTTTCTTT.

A note on this clonotype: A read error may explain this, as a much larger clone is one base away. V is TRBV6-2 or TRBV6-3 and J is TRBJ2-7, with D tentatively TRBD1 (6 bases). CDR1 and CDR2 from the germline V gene are MNHEY and SVGEGT. The CDR3 consists of 13 residues. CDR3 residues: CTSMDATGNEQYV. CDR3 nucleotides: TGTACCAGCATGGATGCGACAGGAAACGAGCAGTACGTC.

This clonotype appeared a few times. V usage is TRBV5-1 and J usage is TRBJ2-3, with D possibly TRBD2 on 5 matching bases. The CDR3 is 15 amino acids. CDR1 and CDR2 (germline): SGHRS, YFSETQ. V lost 3 bases and J lost 6, with 17 bases in between. CDR3 sequence (DNA): TGCGCCAGCAGCTACCTAGGAGGCGGTCCGGATACGCAGTATTTT. Protein product: CASSYLGGGPDTQYF.

The chain employs TRBV29-1 and TRBJ1-1; 12 positions match TRBD1. V shed 4 bases, J shed 5 bases, and the junction held 5 bases outside the gene matches. This CDR3 comprises 14 residues. Per germline, CDR1 SQVTM and CDR2 ANQGSEA. The CDR3, as DNA: TGCAGCGTTGCGGGACAGGGGGCGAGAACTGAAGCTTTCTTT. As protein: CSVAGQGARTEAFF.

Ten or more counts support this clonotype. CDR3 sequence (DNA): TGTGCCAGCAATACCGGGACAGGGGTTGTTGATACGCAGTATTTT. It codes for CASNTGTGVVDTQYF. The chain uses TRBV7-8 and TRBJ2-3; 10 bases map to TRBD1. CDR1 SGHVS and CDR2 FQNEAQ come from the germline V gene. V lost 7 bases and J lost 6; bases outside the gene matches: 10. CDR3 length: 15 residues.

This clonotype has a handful of counts. The chain combines TRBV19 with TRBJ1-1; 8 bases are a match to TRBD1. From germline, CDR1 is LNHDA and CDR2 SQIVND (reference sequence). Trimming at V came to 7 bases and at J to 1 base, leaving 5 bases not matched to a gene. The CDR3 is made up of 14 amino acids. The CDR3 nucleotides read TGTGCCAGTACCCCGACAGGGGCGAACACTGAAGCTTTCTTT. Translating gives CASTPTGANTEAFF.

Worth noting for this clonotype: A much more abundant neighbour one base away suggests this may be a read error. The chain carries TRBV7-6 and TRBJ2-3, with TRBD1 identical over 9 bases. The V gene end was trimmed by 2 bases and the J gene end by 5 bases; junction bases not matched to a gene: 8. The CDR3 loop spans 16 amino acids. Germline V lookup: CDR1 SGHVS, CDR2 FNYEAQ. CDR3 protein: CASSLTQGAGGDTQYF. Here the CDR3 DNA reads TGTGCCAGCAGCTTAACACAGGGGGCTGGAGGAGATACGCAGTATTTT.

This clonotype appeared a few times. The CDR3 sequence is CASSNRVTTYEQYF. The CDR3 DNA is TGTGCCAGCAGCAACAGGGTTACAACCTACGAGCAGTACTTC. V and J are TRBV12-3 or TRBV12-4 and TRBJ2-7; perhaps TRBD1 as D (6 bases). V lost 6 bases, J lost 2 bases, and 14 bases lay in between. This CDR3 has 14 residues.

Regarding this clonotype: One end of the junction does not line up with germline, which may come from a read error. V and J are TRBV7-9 and TRBJ2-3; D remains unclear. From germline, CDR1 is SEHNR and CDR2 FQNEAQ (reference sequence). CDR3 size: 12 residues. Here the CDR3 reads CASSLSTDTQNF. DNA of the CDR3: TGTGCCAGCAGCTTATCCACAGATACGCAGAATTTT.

This clonotype turned up a few times. This chain joins TRBV19 and TRBJ2-1, with D possibly being TRBD1 (5 bases). The CDR3 runs to 14 residues. Germline CDR1 is LNHDA and CDR2 is SQIVND (reference sequence). Trimming pared 3 bases from V and 6 bases from J, leaving 12 bases between. The CDR3: CASSISDTGNEQFF. The DNA for the CDR3 is TGTGCCAGTAGTATCTCAGATACAGGCAATGAGCAGTTCTTC.

This clonotype turned up a few times. V usage is TRBV27 and J usage is TRBJ2-4; unclear D gene. The CDR3 consists of 16 residues. V was clipped by 6 bases and J by 1 base, with 16 bases between them. Germline V CDR1 and CDR2: MNHEY, SMNVEV (reference sequence). The CDR3 is CASSPTPLWAKNIQYF. As DNA, the CDR3 is TGTGCCAGCAGCCCCACCCCCCTTTGGGCCAAAAACATTCAGTACTTC.

This clonotype was picked up a small number of times. The CDR3, as DNA: TGTGCCAGCAGTTTAATCCCTCAGGAGACCCAGTACTTC. Translation: CASSLIPQETQYF. The chain is built from TRBV27 and TRBJ2-5, with D uncertain. The CDR3 loop spans 13 amino acids. With 2 bases removed from V and 5 bases from J, the gap between germline ends came to 9 bases. Germline CDR1 is MNHEY and CDR2 is SMNVEV (reference sequence).

J is TRBJ2-1 and V is TRBV28, with D maybe TRBD2 (7 bases). Germline V gene lookup returns CDR1 MDHEN and CDR2 SYDVKM. Between the trimmed V and J ends, which lost 4 bases and 2 bases, there was a span of 9 bases. This CDR3 is 14 amino acids long. The DNA for the CDR3 is TGTGCCAGCAGTTGGCGGGGGCCCTACAATGAGCAGTTCTTC. This translates into CASSWRGPYNEQFF.

This rearrangement joins TRBV27 to TRBJ2-7, with 11 positions matching TRBD1. Germline assignment: CDR1 MNHEY and CDR2 SMNVEV (reference sequence). The length of the CDR3 is 13 residues. With V trimmed by 8 bases and J by 4 bases, 4 bases remained unmatched. CDR3 sequence: CASGGQGAYEQYF. The CDR3 DNA is TGTGCCAGCGGTGGACAGGGGGCATACGAGCAGTACTTC.

This clonotype was recorded at least ten times. The chain is built from TRBV12-3 or TRBV12-4 and TRBJ1-5; 7 bases fit TRBD1. There are 14 residues in the CDR3. The V and J ends lost 7 bases and 8 bases, in that order; junction bases with no gene match: 11. The CDR3 region has the DNA TGTGCCAGCAAACTAGGGGGCATGTACAAGCCCCAGCATTTT. It is translated as CASKLGGMYKPQHF.

This chain uses TRBV7-9 with TRBJ2-2; TRBD1 is a possible D gene (5 bases). V lost 5 bases and J 5 bases, leaving 9 bases between the germline ends. CDR3 size: 13 residues. The germline V gene encodes CDR1 SEHNR and CDR2 FQNEAQ (reference sequence). CDR3 residues: CASSKTATGELFF. The DNA for the CDR3 is TGTGCCAGCAGCAAGACAGCGACCGGGGAGCTGTTTTTT.

The chain carries TRBV28 and TRBJ1-3, with D possibly TRBD1 on 5 matching bases. V dropped 6 bases and J dropped 4 bases, with 13 bases sitting between them. From germline, CDR1 is MDHEN and CDR2 SYDVKM. This CDR3 has 14 residues. The CDR3 nucleotides read TGTGCCAGCAGATACAGGAGCCCAGGAAACACCATATATTTT. This gives the protein CASRYRSPGNTIYF.

This sequence joins TRBV4-3 and TRBJ1-2, with TRBD1 as a possible D gene (6 bases). The CDR3 loop spans 17 amino acids. The germline gives CDR1 LGHNA, CDR2 YSLEER. The germline V and J ends were trimmed by 0 bases and 2 bases, with 16 bases remaining between them. CDR3 nucleotide sequence: TGCGCCAGCAGCCAAGATCGAGGGCAGGGGAGCAACTATGGCTACACCTTC. This encodes CASSQDRGQGSNYGYTF.